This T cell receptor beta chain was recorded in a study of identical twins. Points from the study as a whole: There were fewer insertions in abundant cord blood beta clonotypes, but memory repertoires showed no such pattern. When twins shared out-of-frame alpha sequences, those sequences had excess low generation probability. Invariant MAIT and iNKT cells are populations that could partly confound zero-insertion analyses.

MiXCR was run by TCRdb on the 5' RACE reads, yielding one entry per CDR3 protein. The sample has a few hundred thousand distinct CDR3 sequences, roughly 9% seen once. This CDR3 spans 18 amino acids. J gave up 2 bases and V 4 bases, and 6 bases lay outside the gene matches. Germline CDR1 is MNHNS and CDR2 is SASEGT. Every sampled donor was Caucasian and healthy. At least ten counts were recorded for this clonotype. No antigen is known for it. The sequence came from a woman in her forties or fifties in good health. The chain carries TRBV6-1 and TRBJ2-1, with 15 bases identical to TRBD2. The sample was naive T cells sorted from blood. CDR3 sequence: CASSAIGTSGRTYNEQFF. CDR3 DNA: TGTGCCAGCAGTGCAATCGGGACTAGCGGGAGGACCTACAATGAGCAGTTCTTC.